This T cell receptor beta chain came from a study of blood T cells in healthy people across ages (dated by TCRdb to 2014 to 2015). Study-level background: In model experiments, roughly one uniquely barcoded TCR beta cDNA molecule per two T cells was captured by template switching. For two donors (one aged 18 to 30 and one aged 80 or older), the study analyzed two additional independent replicas of 1 million unique cDNA reads from the same blood draw. Using deep sequencing normalized with unique cDNA molecular identifiers, the study measured how TCR beta repertoire diversity changes with age. Donors of different ages were randomly distributed across sequencing lanes to avoid experimental bias. Donors were grouped into four age groups: young (average 16 years), middle-aged (approximately 41), aged (about 59) and long-lived (about 89).

General findings and caveats noted by the study authors: Compared with the aged group, the long-lived group had more naive CD4+ T cells, fewer expanded clones and increased TCR diversity, a pattern suggesting age selection. Estimates of total diversity based on one million sequenced T cells were considered lower bounds and underestimates. As age increased, observed TCR beta diversity per million T cells dropped in a roughly linear way, and a significant reduction was already evident by age 40. Because donor CMV infection status was unknown, age-related changes in expanded clonotypes were potentially confounded. Conclusive comparison of naive and antigen-experienced compartments was prevented by the profiling of bulk unsorted PBMCs. The percentage of naive T cells measured by flow cytometry correlated strongly with observed TCR beta diversity.

The germline V gene specifies LGHNA as CDR1 and YSLEER as CDR2. V is clipped by 0 bases and J by 3 bases, and the sequence between their germline boundaries is 9 bases long. The CDR3 goes from the cysteine to the phenylalanine over 14 residues. Just the 42-base CDR3 DNA is kept, in frame starting at base 1. A note on this clonotype: Its antigen remains unidentified. No per-base quality is available; no much larger clone lies one base away.

The 40 or so donors, aged about 6 to 95 years, were systemically healthy Caucasian individuals from Russia. Each donor gave ten milliliters of peripheral blood, drawn into EDTA-treated Vacutainer tubes. Ficoll-Paque density-gradient centrifugation was used to isolate PBMCs, with at least 7 million per sample. Total RNA was extracted from PBMCs with Trizol reagent, with at least 5.5 micrograms obtained per sample. The percentages of naive CD45RAhigh/CD27high T cells were determined by flow cytometry on a PBMC aliquot from every donor. Libraries were constructed by 5' RACE. These reads were obtained on an Illumina HiSeq 2500. The second PCR ran for about 6 to 12 cycles and used a J-beta primer mix along with a sample-barcoded 5' primer. A unique molecular identifier was introduced onto each TCR beta cDNA molecule by a template-switch 5' adaptor carrying 12 random nucleotides. Each sample yielded at least 2.5 million CDR3-containing paired-end reads. All of the RNA was converted into first-strand cDNA using the Mint cDNA synthesis kit, with a TRBC-specific oligonucleotide serving as the primer. Following uracil-DNA glycosylase treatment, a first 18-cycle PCR with universal primers M1SS and BC2_uni_R was performed on all cDNA. Turning to the authors' computational methods: Normalization of each sample was performed by random selection of 1 million high-quality reads, each carrying a distinct molecular identifier. Reads sharing molecular identifiers were discarded rather than binned into consensus sequences. MiTCR, run with a Q25 quality threshold and the strictest error-elimination algorithm, handled CDR3 identification, clonotype clustering and error correction. Lower-bound total TCR beta diversity was estimated with a nonparametric unseen species model using Euler transformation. TCRdb reprocessed the public reads (quality trimming at Q25 with fastp, clone calling with MiXCR) and kept in-frame beta chains. Under each unique CDR3 protein, matching rows form one entry showing the most common genes and DNA. These V and J calls are TCRdb output, not the study's own analysis. Recorded for this sample are roughly 700,000 distinct CDR3 sequences; about 52% of them occurred a single time. The ten most abundant clones make up roughly a third of the sample.

The chain is made from TRBV4-3 and TRBJ2-7, with no D gene named confidently. This TCR was sampled from a woman aged 60 to 75 in good health. Sample: blood. CDR3 loop: CASSQDWSVYEQYF. At the DNA level, the sequence is TGCGCCAGCAGCCAAGACTGGAGTGTCTACGAGCAGTACTTC.